The next 9 T cell receptor beta chains were all read from a single sample in a study of blood T cell repertoires in COVID-19. Profiling relied on immunoSEQ multiplex PCR, and the TCRdb table lists in-frame clones only, not all of them. Of approximately 150,000 clones listed, around four fifths are singletons. Sample: PBMCs or T cells enriched from blood (not recorded which). The source of these receptors is a woman aged 40 to 49 who had recovered from COVID-19.

V and J are TRBV4-2 and TRBJ2-3; possible D gene TRBD1, 6 bases. The CDR3 is 16 residues long. Trimming stripped 0 bases from V and 2 bases from J, with 12 bases between. Germline CDR1 LGHNA, CDR2 YNFKEQ. In nucleotides, the CDR3 is TGTGCCAGCAGCCAAGATCAAGGGGGAGACACAGATACGCAGTATTTT. It translates to CASSQDQGGDTDTQYF.

This chain connects TRBV18 to TRBJ1-5; 7 bases match TRBD1. Germline trimming cut 7 bases from V and 4 bases from J; bases unmatched to any gene: 4. CDR3 length: 13 residues. The germline CDR1 and CDR2 sequences are KGHSH and LQKENI. The CDR3: CASYRGLNQPQHF. CDR3 bases: TGTGCCAGCTACAGGGGACTTAATCAGCCCCAGCATTTT.

This chain joins TRBV7-3 and TRBJ2-2, with D unclear. The CDR3 has 15 residues. Trimming shortened V by 1 base and J by 0 bases, and 6 bases separated the two germline ends. Germline V gives CDR1 SGHTA, CDR2 FQGTGA. Written as DNA, the CDR3 is TGTGCCAGCAGCTTAAGGCTAGCGAACACCGGGGAGCTGTTTTTT. It yields the protein CASSLRLANTGELFF.

About this clone itself: Relative to the germline gene, one junction end is altered; a read error may explain this. This chain connects TRBV10-3 to TRBJ2-4; the match to TRBD2 covers 13 bases. Germline V lookup: CDR1 ENHRY, CDR2 SYGVKD. The CDR3 extends over 13 amino acids. In nucleotides, the CDR3 is TGTGCCATCAGTGATACTAGCGGGAGGGCGGTCGGCTTC. Its protein is CAISDTSGRAVGF.

The CDR3 spells CASSDLNSPLHF. DNA for the CDR3: TGTGCCAGCAGTGATCTAAATTCACCCCTCCACTTT. The rearrangement uses TRBV25-1 and TRBJ1-6; no firm D call. From germline, CDR1 is MGHDK and CDR2 SYGVNS. The CDR3 spans 12 residues. Trimming took off 3 bases at V and 7 bases at J, with 4 bases between the two ends.

The table lists this clone with a few counts. The J gene is TRBJ1-6, the V gene TRBV4-1; no clear D gene. V was clipped by 1 base and J by 7 bases, with 8 bases between them. Germline-derived CDR1 and CDR2 are MGHRA and YSYEKL. The CDR3 length is 14 residues. Written as DNA, the CDR3 is TGCGCCAGCAGCCAAGCCTCCAGGAATTCACCCCTCCACTTT. Translated: CASSQASRNSPLHF.

The rearrangement links TRBV30 to TRBJ1-2, with 7 positions matching TRBD1. The CDR3 contains 11 residues. The trim removed 2 bases at V and 10 bases at J, leaving 4 bases unmatched. The germline V gene has CDR1 GTSNPN and CDR2 SVGIG (reference sequence). CDR3 nucleotide sequence: TGTGCCTGGAGTCCCGGACAGGCCTACACCTTC. Protein: CAWSPGQAYTF.

V usage is TRBV27 and J usage is TRBJ2-1, with 8 nucleotides matching TRBD1. Germline loops: CDR1 MNHEY, CDR2 SMNVEV (reference sequence). The CDR3 is 15 residues long. J was trimmed by 6 bases and V by 4 bases; bases with no gene match: 8. The CDR3 DNA is TGTGCCAGCAGTTCGGGGACAGGTCGGTTCAATGAGCAGTTCTTC. Translation: CASSSGTGRFNEQFF.

This chain connects TRBV19 to TRBJ2-7; D might be TRBD2 (6 bases). CDR1 is LNHDA, CDR2 SQIVND, per germline (reference sequence). V was pared by 3 bases and J by 4 bases, with 16 bases between. The CDR3 is 15 residues long. CDR3 in DNA: TGTGCCAGTAGTATTAGTCGGGCGGGAAATTACGAGCAGTACTTC. Translating gives CASSISRAGNYEQYF.